A single sample gave rise to the 8 T cell receptor beta chains below, sequenced in a study of CD8+ T cells in alopecia areata. RNA was isolated and reverse transcribed to cDNA, the sequencing template. Assay: immunoSEQ multiplex PCR; the TCRdb copy retains only in-frame clones and omits some. The sample contains 200,000 to 250,000 clones, around three fifths of which appear only once. The specimen comprised CD4+ T cells sorted from blood, sampled at week 0. These receptors were obtained from a human donor with alopecia areata.

The chain is built from TRBV29-1 and TRBJ2-1; tentative D call: TRBD1 (6 bases). CDR3 size: 18 residues. V lost 3 bases and J 2 bases, leaving 23 bases between the germline ends. The germline V gene encodes CDR1 SQVTM and CDR2 ANQGSEA. CDR3 protein: CSVDRIQGLLSPYNEQFF. The CDR3 bases are TGCAGCGTTGACCGCATACAGGGTTTGTTGTCGCCCTACAATGAGCAGTTCTTC.

The chain has TRBV30 and TRBJ1-1; D gene ambiguous. The CDR3 runs to 12 residues. Trimming cost V 3 bases and J 3 bases, with 8 bases left between them. CDR1 and CDR2 (germline): GTSNPN, SVGIG (reference sequence). CDR3 in DNA: TGTGCCTGGAGCGCGGCGTACACTGAAGCTTTCTTT. This gives the protein CAWSAAYTEAFF.

This sequence joins TRBV6-5 and TRBJ1-5, with D possibly being TRBD1 (5 bases). This CDR3 spans 15 amino acids. Germline V CDR1 and CDR2: MNHEY, SVGAGI. V shed 3 bases and J shed 2 bases, with 11 bases lying between them. DNA for the CDR3: TGTGCCAGCAGTTATGACGGGGCGGGCAATCAGCCCCAGCATTTT. Amino acids: CASSYDGAGNQPQHF.

The chain recombines TRBV9 with TRBJ2-1; D assignment may be TRBD1 or TRBD2 (5 bases each). CDR1 SGDLS and CDR2 YYNGEE come from the germline V gene. Trimming shortened V by 4 bases and J by 6 bases, and 20 bases separated the two germline ends. The CDR3 has 16 amino acids. The CDR3 region has the DNA TGTGCCAGCAGCCTCACCGGGACCGTAACGGCCAATGAGCAGTTCTTC. The encoded protein is CASSLTGTVTANEQFF.

Many counts were recorded for this clone. V usage is TRBV4-1 and J usage is TRBJ2-1; D is possibly TRBD2 (6 bases). The V end lost 2 bases, the J end lost 4 bases, and 18 bases lay between the germline ends. Germline assignment: CDR1 MGHRA and CDR2 YSYEKL. This CDR3 contains 17 residues. CDR3 in DNA: TGCGCCAGCAGCCAACCTCGACTAGTTCGTCCGTACAATGAGCAGTTCTTC. This codes for CASSQPRLVRPYNEQFF.

The chain couples TRBV5-1 to TRBJ2-4; D perhaps matches TRBD1 (5 bases). The CDR3 is made up of 16 amino acids. Germline CDR1 SGHRS, CDR2 YFSETQ. Trimming removed 0 bases from V and 5 bases from J, with 15 bases in between. CDR3 loop: CASSLGVGQRQNIQYF. The CDR3 region has the DNA TGCGCCAGCAGCTTGGGTGTTGGACAACGCCAAAACATTCAGTACTTC.

The genes are TRBV5-1 and TRBJ2-7, with a weak D call TRBD2 (6 bases). The CDR3 length is 14 residues. V shed 4 bases and J shed 5 bases, with 16 bases lying between them. Per germline, CDR1 SGHRS and CDR2 YFSETQ. Here the CDR3 DNA reads TGCGCCAGCAGCGCTGGGGACTCCTCGAACGAGCAGTACTTC. Its translation is CASSAGDSSNEQYF.

The rearrangement uses TRBV14 and TRBJ2-4; no firm D call. The CDR3 runs to 13 residues. CDR1 is SGHDN and CDR2 is FVKESK in the germline V gene. Trimming took off 0 bases at V and 9 bases at J, with 9 bases between the two ends. The CDR3 region is CASSQERVGIQYF. The CDR3 DNA follows: TGTGCCAGCAGCCAAGAAAGGGTTGGCATTCAGTACTTC.